The next 22 T cell receptor beta chains were all read from a single sample in a study of CD8 T cells in Susac syndrome. RNA in amounts of roughly 0.5 to 1 ug was reverse transcribed with random hexamers. A single record per CDR3 protein comes from TCRdb applying MiXCR to the immunoSEQ multiplex PCR reads. The sample contains a few hundred thousand distinct CDR3 sequences, approximately 94% of which appear only once. Sequencing used CD4+ T cells from PBMCs. Receptor source: a human donor with Susac syndrome.

In its sample, this clonotype was seen once. The chain uses TRBV7-2 and TRBJ2-2; 7 bases are a match to TRBD1. The germline V gene has CDR1 SGHTA and CDR2 FQGNSA. This CDR3 region has 13 residues. Trimming at V came to 3 bases and at J to 7 bases, leaving 2 bases not matched to a gene. The CDR3 nucleotides are TGTGCCAGCAGCTTTACAGGGGTCGGGGAGCTGTTTTTT. Amino acids: CASSFTGVGELFF.

The gene calls are TRBV20-1 and TRBJ2-3; D assignment may be TRBD1 or TRBD2 (5 bases each). The V end was cut by 0 bases, the J end by 0 bases, with 13 bases between. Germline values: CDR1 DFQATT, CDR2 SNEGSKA (reference sequence). The CDR3 spans 16 residues. The CDR3 coding sequence is TGCAGTGCTAGAGATCTCCACCGGGGCAGCACAGATACGCAGTATTTT. Its protein product is CSARDLHRGSTDTQYF.

This clonotype was seen once. J is TRBJ2-3 and V is TRBV30, with D tentatively TRBD1 (5 bases). V lost 8 bases and J 1 base, leaving 19 bases between the germline ends. Germline assignment: CDR1 GTSNPN and CDR2 SVGIG (reference sequence). The CDR3 totals 15 residues. The CDR3 nucleotides are TGTGCCGCGTGGGGCCCTATATCGGGCACAGATACGCAGTATTTT. The encoded protein is CAAWGPISGTDTQYF.

This clonotype appeared once. The rearrangement joins TRBV6-2 or TRBV6-3 to TRBJ2-7; no clear D. V was shortened by 7 bases and J by 0 bases, with 7 bases between the two germline ends. The CDR3 totals 12 residues. Germline loops: CDR1 MNHEY, CDR2 SVGEGT. CDR3 nucleotide sequence: TGTGCCAGCACCCGGTCCTCCTACGAGCAGTACTTC. Translated, it gives CASTRSSYEQYF.

The V and J genes are TRBV10-3 and TRBJ2-2, with D possibly matching TRBD1 (5 bases). V was clipped by 10 bases and J by 3 bases, with 6 bases between them. CDR1 and CDR2 (germline): ENHRY, SYGVKD. There are 11 residues in the CDR3. The CDR3 sequence: CASRDTGELFF. CDR3 nucleotide sequence: TGTGCCAGCAGGGACACCGGGGAGCTGTTTTTT.

The rearrangement joins TRBV3-1 to TRBJ1-1, with D perhaps matching TRBD1 (6 bases). The germline V gene has CDR1 LGHDT and CDR2 YNNKEL (reference sequence). The CDR3 has 17 residues. The V and J ends lost 0 bases and 0 bases respectively, with 14 bases between them. The CDR3 DNA is TGTGCCAGCAGCCAAGACGGAAGGGGGACCCTGAACACTGAAGCTTTCTTT. This encodes CASSQDGRGTLNTEAFF. Filled out from reference TRBV3-1 and TRBJ1-1, the complete variable domain reads DTAVSQTPKYLVTQMGNDKSIKCEQNLGHDTMYWYKQDSKKFLKIMFSYNNKELIINETVPNRFSPKSPDKAHLNLHINSLELGDSAVYFCASSQDGRGTLNTEAFFGQGTRLTVV.

The chain combines TRBV27 with TRBJ1-1; D unclear. V was cut by 6 bases and J by 4 bases, with 12 bases left in between. Germline CDR1 is MNHEY and CDR2 is SMNVEV (reference sequence). The CDR3 has 13 amino acids. CDR3 coding DNA: TGTGCCAGCAGCCCGGGAAGGACCACTGAAGCTTTCTTT. This translates into CASSPGRTTEAFF.

This chain uses TRBV25-1 with TRBJ2-3, with D unresolved. There are 13 residues in the CDR3. The ends were cut back, 6 bases at V and 1 base at J, with 8 bases in the middle. Germline V lookup: CDR1 MGHDK, CDR2 SYGVNS. The chain's CDR3 is CASRTAGTDTQYF. The CDR3 DNA is TGTGCCAGCAGGACGGCTGGCACAGATACGCAGTATTTT.

The chain employs TRBV5-4 and TRBJ2-3; 7 nucleotides agree with TRBD1. CDR1 is SGHNT and CDR2 is YYREEE in the germline V gene (reference sequence). The CDR3 sequence is 15 residues long. The trim removed 0 bases at V and 4 bases at J, leaving 5 bases unmatched. CDR3 residues: CASSLDRGNADTQYF. CDR3 sequence (DNA): TGTGCCAGCAGCTTGGACAGGGGTAACGCAGATACGCAGTATTTT.

The chain has TRBV30 and TRBJ1-5; 8 positions match TRBD1. Germline loops: CDR1 GTSNPN, CDR2 SVGIG (reference sequence). V lost 0 bases, J lost 4 bases, and 8 bases stayed unmatched. CDR3 length equals 16 residues. The CDR3 region is CAWSVLNGQGNQPQHF. In DNA form, the CDR3 reads TGTGCCTGGAGTGTACTAAATGGACAGGGTAATCAGCCCCAGCATTTT.

The chain has TRBV12-3 or TRBV12-4 and TRBJ1-2, with D uncertain. With 3 bases removed from V and 3 bases from J, the gap between germline ends came to 11 bases. The CDR3 covers 14 residues. The CDR3 protein is CASSLSGFYYGYTF. The CDR3 nucleotides are TGTGCCAGCAGTTTGTCAGGATTCTACTATGGCTACACCTTC.

V and J are TRBV28 and TRBJ2-1; D not certain. V was pared by 3 bases and J by 8 bases, with 14 bases between. The CDR3 covers 14 residues. Germline CDR1 reads MDHEN; CDR2 reads SYDVKM. CDR3 sequence (DNA): TGTGCCAGCAGTTTCGGAGCATGGGCGGATGAGCAGTTCTTC. Its translation is CASSFGAWADEQFF.

V is TRBV29-1 and J is TRBJ1-4; 7 bases align to TRBD1. The V and J ends lost 6 bases and 3 bases, in that order; junction bases with no gene match: 7. CDR3 length: 14 residues. CDR1 SQVTM and CDR2 ANQGSEA come from the germline V gene. The CDR3 loop reads CSVHQTGPNEKLFF. CDR3 DNA: TGCAGCGTCCATCAGACAGGGCCTAATGAAAAACTGTTTTTT.

V and J are TRBV24-1 and TRBJ2-1; D remains unclear. Germline V gene data show CDR1 as KGHDR and CDR2 as SFDVKD. The V and J ends lost 0 bases and 4 bases respectively, with 9 bases between them. CDR3 length: 15 residues. CDR3 in DNA: TGTGCCACCAGTGATTTGGGGTCAGGTTACAATGAGCAGTTCTTC. Encoded protein: CATSDLGSGYNEQFF.

This clonotype was seen just once. The chain joins TRBV7-2 to TRBJ2-7, with 9 nucleotides matching TRBD1. This CDR3 is built from 15 residues. Germline CDR1 SGHTA, CDR2 FQGNSA. With V trimmed by 1 base and J by 3 bases, 4 bases remained unmatched. CDR3 sequence (DNA): TGTGCCAGCAGCTTAGTAGTGGGACAGGGCTACGAGCAGTACTTC. Its translation is CASSLVVGQGYEQYF.

The rearrangement links TRBV7-2 to TRBJ2-7; either TRBD1 or TRBD2 may fit D (5 bases each). Trimming took 6 bases from V and 3 from J, leaving 12 bases between them. CDR3 size: 13 residues. Germline CDR1 is SGHTA and CDR2 is FQGNSA. CDR3 DNA sequence: TGTGCCAGCAGATTGGGACGGATCTACGAGCAGTACTTC. This encodes CASRLGRIYEQYF.

V and J are TRBV6-1 and TRBJ1-5; D is unresolved. The V end lost 2 bases, the J end lost 11 bases, and 13 bases lay between the germline ends. Germline V gives CDR1 MNHNS, CDR2 SASEGT. The CDR3 runs to 13 residues. CDR3 nucleotides: TGTGCCAGCAGTGAAAGTTGGGCCCTATCCCAGCATTTT. This encodes CASSESWALSQHF.

The chain uses TRBV20-1 and TRBJ2-3, with TRBD2 identical over 9 bases. CDR1 DFQATT and CDR2 SNEGSKA come from the germline V gene (reference sequence). The CDR3 runs to 15 residues. Germline trimming cut 3 bases from V and 1 base from J; bases unmatched to any gene: 5. The CDR3 bases are TGCAGTGCTAGCCCGGCTAGCGGGGGCACAGATACGCAGTATTTT. The encoded protein is CSASPASGGTDTQYF.

This chain joins TRBV29-1 and TRBJ1-2; the D gene is possibly TRBD1 (5 bases). CDR1 and CDR2 from the germline V gene are SQVTM and ANQGSEA. Trimming cost V 6 bases and J 3 bases, with 8 bases left between them. This CDR3 is built from 11 residues. The CDR3 coding sequence is TGCAGCGTCGGCAGGGACTATGGCTACACCTTC. Translated, it gives CSVGRDYGYTF. Filled out from reference TRBV29-1 and TRBJ1-2, the complete variable domain reads SAVISQKPSRDICQRGTSLTIQCQVDSQVTMMFWYRQQPGQSLTLIATANQGSEATYESGFVIDKFPISRPNLTFSTLTVSNMSPEDSSIYLCSVGRDYGYTFGSGTRLTVV.

The chain uses TRBV20-1 and TRBJ2-2; 13 positions agree with TRBD2. Germline trimming cut 1 base from V and 7 bases from J; bases unmatched to any gene: 9. The CDR3 extends over 17 amino acids. The germline gives CDR1 DFQATT, CDR2 SNEGSKA (reference sequence). The CDR3: CSARAGTSGGASGELFF. The CDR3 DNA is TGCAGTGCTAGAGCGGGCACTAGCGGGGGGGCTAGCGGGGAGCTGTTTTTT.

The chain carries TRBV3-1 and TRBJ1-2; possibly TRBD1 for D (6 bases). The CDR3 is 13 amino acids. In germline, CDR1 is LGHDT, CDR2 YNNKEL (reference sequence). Between the trimmed V and J ends, which lost 6 bases and 7 bases, there was a span of 15 bases. The CDR3 bases are TGTGCCAGCAGTGCAGGCAGGGGTTTTGGCTACACCTTC. Translation gives CASSAGRGFGYTF. Full variable domain (remainder filled in from reference TRBV3-1 and TRBJ1-2): DTAVSQTPKYLVTQMGNDKSIKCEQNLGHDTMYWYKQDSKKFLKIMFSYNNKELIINETVPNRFSPKSPDKAHLNLHINSLELGDSAVYFCASSAGRGFGYTFGSGTRLTVV.

The CDR3 is CASSSGAGGTSNQPQHF. CDR3 sequence (DNA): TGTGCCAGCAGCTCGGGCGCAGGGGGCACGAGCAATCAGCCCCAGCATTTT. The chain has TRBV11-2 and TRBJ1-5, with 8 nucleotides matching TRBD1. Germline CDR1 reads SGHAT; CDR2 reads FQNNGV. The CDR3 loop spans 17 amino acids. J lost 1 base, V lost 4 bases, and 9 bases had no gene match.